These 22 T cell receptor beta chains came from one sample sequenced in a study of neurological immune-mediated disorders. Time point defined: technical triplicate 1. TCRdb processed the 5' RACE reads anew with MiXCR; each CDR3 protein has one entry. The sample consists of tens of thousands of distinct CDR3 sequences, about 13% of them appearing once. Sequenced sample: CD4+ T cells from blood. Receptor source: a female donor with HTLV-1-associated myelopathy (HAM/TSP).

By sample fraction, this clonotype is medium-sized. This rearrangement joins TRBV3-1 to TRBJ2-5, with D unresolved. The V gene's germline CDR1 is LGHDT and CDR2 YNNKEL (reference sequence). This CDR3 region has 11 residues. V lost 4 bases, J lost 1 base, and 1 base lay in between. The CDR3 loop reads CASSRQETQYF. CDR3 sequence (DNA): TGTGCCAGCAGCCGCCAAGAGACCCAGTACTTC.

The table lists this clonotype with many counts. The chain uses TRBV6-6 and TRBJ2-6; D perhaps matches TRBD2 (5 bases). Trimming stripped 6 bases from V and 0 bases from J, with 9 bases between. This CDR3 has 15 amino acids. Germline lookup yields CDR1 MNHNY and CDR2 SVGAGI (reference sequence). The DNA of the CDR3 is TGTGCCAGCAGAAAGGACTTCTCTGGGGCCAACGTCCTGACTTTC. Its translation is CASRKDFSGANVLTF.

This clonotype is deemed large. This sequence joins TRBV29-1 and TRBJ2-3; maybe TRBD2 (6 bases). Trimming shortened V by 8 bases and J by 3 bases, and 18 bases separated the two germline ends. Germline-derived CDR1 and CDR2 are SQVTM and ANQGSEA. The CDR3 runs 14 residues. CDR3 in DNA: TGCAGCACTTCGTTGGCGGGGAGAACAGATACGCAGTATTTT. Residues: CSTSLAGRTDTQYF.

This clonotype was picked up many times. The chain joins TRBV4-3 to TRBJ1-2, with 11 bases aligning to TRBD1. The V gene end was trimmed by 0 bases and the J gene end by 4 bases; junction bases not matched to a gene: 13. This CDR3 comprises 19 residues. CDR1 LGHNA and CDR2 YSLEER come from the germline V gene. The CDR3 spells CASSQDQVALGTGGYGYTF. CDR3 sequence (DNA): TGCGCCAGCAGCCAAGATCAGGTGGCGCTCGGGACAGGGGGCTATGGCTACACCTTC.

There are many counts of this clonotype. The chain employs TRBV29-1 and TRBJ2-1; 10 nucleotides match TRBD2. Germline V gene data show CDR1 as SQVTM and CDR2 as ANQGSEA. The V gene end was trimmed by 5 bases and the J gene end by 9 bases; junction bases not matched to a gene: 10. This CDR3 has 14 amino acids. The DNA of the CDR3 is TGCAGCGTTTACGGACTAGCGGAGAGGGGTGAGCAGTTCTTC. The encoded protein is CSVYGLAERGEQFF.

This clonotype was counted at least ten times. J is TRBJ1-5 and V is TRBV25-1, with 9 bases matching TRBD1. The V gene end was trimmed by 4 bases and the J gene end by 4 bases; junction bases not matched to a gene: 8. From germline, CDR1 is MGHDK and CDR2 SYGVNS. This CDR3 is built from 16 residues. CDR3 nucleotides: TGTGCCAGCAGTGGGCGGACAGGGGATGGGAATCAGCCCCAGCATTTT. Its protein is CASSGRTGDGNQPQHF.

This clonotype was counted a few times. This chain uses TRBV7-8 with TRBJ2-5; 8 bases line up with TRBD2. The germline CDR1 and CDR2 sequences are SGHVS and FQNEAQ. With V trimmed by 9 bases and J by 2 bases, 20 bases remained unmatched. This CDR3 has 18 residues. The CDR3: CASSPRGVSAGVQETQYF. As DNA, the CDR3 is TGTGCCAGTAGCCCCCGAGGGGTGTCAGCGGGGGTACAAGAGACCCAGTACTTC.

This clonotype showed up many times. The chain couples TRBV20-1 to TRBJ2-7; perhaps TRBD2 as D (5 bases). Trimming removed 3 bases at V and 7 bases at J, with 25 bases between. CDR3 length equals 16 residues. CDR1 is DFQATT and CDR2 is SNEGSKA in the germline V gene (reference sequence). CDR3 in amino acids: CSARGAGLGASREQYF. DNA of the CDR3: TGCAGTGCTAGGGGAGCAGGTCTAGGCGCCTCCCGAGAGCAGTACTTC.

This clonotype occurred many times. The V call is TRBV5-1, the J call TRBJ2-7; TRBD2 matches 13 bases. V gave up 4 bases and J gave up 2 bases; unmatched junction bases: 6. The CDR3 totals 16 residues. Per the germline V gene, CDR1 is SGHRS and CDR2 is YFSETQ. CDR3 sequence reads: CASSKGLAGSTYEQYF. CDR3 in DNA: TGCGCCAGCAGCAAGGGACTAGCGGGATCCACCTACGAGCAGTACTTC. Looking up the rest from reference TRBV5-1 and TRBJ2-7 gives the full variable domain: KAGVTQTPRYLIKTRGQQVTLSCSPISGHRSVSWYQQTPGQGLQFLFEYFSETQRNKGNFPGRFSGRQFSNSRSEMNVSTLELGDSALYLCASSKGLAGSTYEQYFGPGTRLTVT.

This clonotype was picked up many times. The chain has TRBV6-1 and TRBJ2-7; D is uncertain. Between the trimmed V and J ends, which lost 2 bases and 4 bases, there was a span of 12 bases. CDR3 length: 14 residues. CDR1 is MNHNS and CDR2 is SASEGT in the germline V gene. Here the CDR3 reads CASSETAGSYEQYF. The CDR3 coding sequence is TGTGCCAGCAGTGAAACGGCAGGCTCGTACGAGCAGTACTTC.

This clonotype showed up many times. This chain links TRBV5-1 with TRBJ2-1; D ambiguous. The CDR3 is 15 residues long. From germline, CDR1 is SGHRS and CDR2 YFSETQ. Trimming left V 4 bases short and J 1 base short, with 12 bases between. Here the CDR3 reads CASSPSTGSYNEQFF. For the CDR3, the DNA is TGCGCCAGCAGCCCGAGTACCGGGTCCTACAATGAGCAGTTCTTC.

This clonotype showed up many times. As DNA, the CDR3 is TGTGCCAGCTCGAAGGGACAGGGAGACACTGAAGCTTTCTTT. It codes for CASSKGQGDTEAFF. V and J are TRBV2 and TRBJ1-1, with 9 bases that match TRBD1. CDR3 length equals 14 residues. Germline V lookup: CDR1 SNHLY, CDR2 FYNNEI. The junction had 7 bases not matched to a gene; V was cut back by 8 bases and J by 3 bases.

Turning to this clonotype: The DNA is left out, because the CDR3 cannot be placed on it with certainty; the CDR3 is given as TCRdb lists it. V usage is TRBV7-2 and J usage is TRBJ2-4; TRBD1, the table's D call, lacks a check against the DNA. The CDR3 is made up of 20 amino acids, end residues included. The germline V gene has CDR1 SGHTA and CDR2 FQGNSA. The CDR3 loop reads CASSFYICSARGTGLNIQYF.

This clonotype was counted many times. The chain is built from TRBV28 and TRBJ2-7; 12 positions match TRBD2. V lost 5 bases to trimming and J lost 0 bases; unmatched junction nucleotides: 11. Germline CDR1 and CDR2: MDHEN and SYDVKM. This CDR3 contains 18 residues. DNA for the CDR3: TGTGCCAGCAGTGACTGGGGACTAGCGGGCCCGAGCTCCTACGAGCAGTACTTC. Translated, it gives CASSDWGLAGPSSYEQYF.

This clonotype was seen ten or more times. This CDR3 reads CASSLVVPAKNIQYF. The CDR3 DNA reads TGTGCCAGCAGTTTGGTCGTACCAGCCAAAAACATTCAGTACTTC. This chain uses TRBV28 with TRBJ2-4; D is ambiguous. CDR1 MDHEN and CDR2 SYDVKM come from the germline V gene. Trimming took 3 bases from V and 0 from J, leaving 9 bases between them. The CDR3 has 15 amino acids.

This clonotype was detected many times. Possible read error: a much larger clone is one base away. The V gene is TRBV20-1, the J gene TRBJ1-4, with 7 bases identical to TRBD1. This CDR3 is built from 13 residues. The V gene's germline CDR1 is DFQATT and CDR2 SNEGSKA (reference sequence). With 8 bases clipped from V and 5 bases from J, the junction kept 8 bases outside the gene matches. Here the CDR3 DNA reads TGCAGTACAAGGGACAGTTGGAATGAAAAACTGTTTTTT. As protein: CSTRDSWNEKLFF.

The table lists this clonotype with many counts. This chain uses TRBV12-3 or TRBV12-4 with TRBJ1-6, with no clear D. The V and J ends lost 3 bases and 7 bases respectively, with 13 bases between them. The CDR3 is 15 residues long. The CDR3 coding sequence is TGTGCCAGCAGTTTCGTCGGCTTTACGAATTCACCCCTCCACTTT. Amino acids: CASSFVGFTNSPLHF.

This clonotype came up many times. The J gene is TRBJ1-5, the V gene TRBV6-6; the D gene is possibly TRBD1 (5 bases). Germline CDR1 and CDR2: MNHNY and SVGAGI (reference sequence). This CDR3 contains 14 residues. Trimming took 7 bases from V and 2 from J, leaving 12 bases between them. The CDR3 DNA is TGTGCCAGCAACCTCCAGGGCGGCAATCAGCCCCAGCATTTT. Translated: CASNLQGGNQPQHF.

A note on this clonotype: This could be a read error, since a much larger clone is one nucleotide away. V usage is TRBV5-1 and J usage is TRBJ2-7; 11 nucleotides line up with TRBD1. J gave up 4 bases and V 1 base, and 4 bases lay outside the gene matches. Germline V gene sequence: CDR1 SGHRS, CDR2 YFSETQ. The CDR3 covers 15 residues. The CDR3 sequence: CASSLWTGGAYEQYF. CDR3 nucleotide sequence: TGCGCCAGCAGCTTGTGGACAGGGGGCGCGTACGAGCAGTACTTC.

For this clonotype: A much larger clone is a single base away; this may be a read error. The chain carries TRBV7-9 and TRBJ2-2; TRBD2 matches at 12 bases. Germline assignment: CDR1 SEHNR and CDR2 FQNEAQ (reference sequence). Germline trimming cut 2 bases from V and 5 bases from J; bases unmatched to any gene: 9. This CDR3 contains 18 residues. The DNA for the CDR3 is TGTGCCAGCAGCTTACCACCTAGCGGGGGGGCGGAGACCGGGGAGCTGTTTTTT. Translation: CASSLPPSGGAETGELFF. Complete variable domain (other parts from reference TRBV7-9 and TRBJ2-2): DTGVSQNPRHKITKRGQNVTFRCDPISEHNRLYWYRQTLGQGPEFLTYFQNEAQLEKSRLLSDRFSAERPKGSFSTLEIQRTEQGDSAMYLCASSLPPSGGAETGELFFGEGSRLTVL.

This clonotype occurred many times. V gene TRBV12-3 or TRBV12-4 combines with J gene TRBJ2-3; D ambiguous. The CDR3 consists of 15 residues. Trimming removed 5 bases at V and 2 bases at J, with 14 bases between. The DNA for the CDR3 is TGTGCCAGCAGTCCACTTTTGTCCTCCACAGATACGCAGTATTTT. Its translation: CASSPLLSSTDTQYF.

This clonotype is termed medium-sized. V gene TRBV20-1 combines with J gene TRBJ2-1; 7 nucleotides line up with TRBD2. Germline-derived CDR1 and CDR2 are DFQATT and SNEGSKA (reference sequence). V was pared by 5 bases and J by 7 bases, with 11 bases of the junction left unmatched. This CDR3 spans 14 amino acids. The CDR3 nucleotides read TGCAGTGCTTTCAGCGGGGTCTTGGGGAATGAGCAGTTCTTC. Its translation is CSAFSGVLGNEQFF.